This T cell receptor (beta chain) comes out of a study of PD-1 blockade in classical Hodgkin lymphoma. Study observations and caveats: Nivolumab starters within 1 year of ASCT were excluded. The study found complete responders had baseline diversity similar to newly diagnosed patients. Newly diagnosed patients had baseline TCR diversity that was reportedly lower than that of healthy donors. In CD4+ cells, TCR diversity went up significantly by C4D1, but in CD8+ cells it did not.

The repertoire was sequenced with immunoSEQ multiplex PCR; TCRdb's copy has only in-frame clones and lacks some. The sample lists over 15,000 clones; roughly 88% were seen once. The CDR3 is 16 amino acids. The J segment lost 4 bases and the V segment lost 10 bases, leaving 14 bases of the junction unmatched. CDR1 is ENHRY and CDR2 is SYGVKD in the germline V gene. Exposure to brentuximab vedotin varied, and each patient had relapsed following autologous stem cell transplantation. On this clone: Its matching antigen is unknown.

The sequence was collected from a human donor with classical Hodgkin lymphoma. This sample comprised peripheral blood mononuclear cells (PBMCs), obtained before the second cycle of nivolumab. The chain recombines TRBV10-3 with TRBJ2-1, with TRBD1 identical over 9 bases. The CDR3 bases are TGTGCCACGAACCCCGGATCGGGACAGGGTTACAATGAGCAGTTCTTC. Its protein is CATNPGSGQGYNEQFF.